One and the same sample provided the 19 T cell receptor beta chains below, sequenced in a study of OX40 agonist ivuxolimab in advanced cancers. Generated by immunoSEQ multiplex PCR, the TCRdb table keeps only in-frame clones and is missing some. Of roughly 42,000 clones listed, around 90% were seen once; the top ten hold around 28%. The sample here was CD4+ or CD8+ T cells sorted from blood, taken in a trial of the OX40 agonist ivuxolimab. Receptors originate from an adult with an advanced solid tumor such as melanoma, head and neck, liver or kidney cancer.

This clone was recorded a few times. CDR3 region: CASSDSTGEGTGELFF. The CDR3 DNA sequence: TGTGCCAGCAGTGACTCGACAGGGGAGGGCACCGGGGAGCTGTTTTTT. This chain connects TRBV6-4 to TRBJ2-2; a weak D match, TRBD1 (8 bases). V was shortened by 0 bases and J by 4 bases, with 12 bases between the two germline ends. CDR1 is MRHNA, CDR2 SNTAGT, per germline. The CDR3 spans 16 residues.

The V call is TRBV19, the J call TRBJ2-5; 12 bases are a match to TRBD2. CDR1 and CDR2 (germline): LNHDA, SQIVND (reference sequence). The trim removed 2 bases at V and 2 bases at J, leaving 0 bases unmatched. This CDR3 contains 15 residues. CDR3 in amino acids: CASSITSGGQETQYF. Written as DNA, the CDR3 is TGTGCCAGTAGTATAACTAGCGGGGGGCAAGAGACCCAGTACTTC.

The chain combines TRBV7-9 with TRBJ2-7; the D gene is possibly TRBD1 (5 bases). Germline assignment: CDR1 SEHNR and CDR2 FQNEAQ (reference sequence). The CDR3 has 15 amino acids. The V end lost 2 bases, the J end lost 3 bases, and 14 bases lay between the germline ends. In nucleotides, the CDR3 is TGTGCCAGCAGCTTATTTCAGGGTGTCATCTACGAGCAGTACTTC. Protein: CASSLFQGVIYEQYF.

The V and J genes are TRBV29-1 and TRBJ2-6, with D uncertain. The germline V and J ends were trimmed by 7 bases and 0 bases, with 25 bases remaining between them. CDR1 is SQVTM, CDR2 ANQGSEA, per germline. This CDR3 is 19 amino acids long. In DNA form, the CDR3 reads TGCAGCGCCGGATCCTATGCGACAAACAATGACTCTGGGGCCAACGTCCTGACTTTC. This sequence encodes CSAGSYATNNDSGANVLTF.

V usage is TRBV5-1 and J usage is TRBJ2-5, with D perhaps being TRBD1 or TRBD2 (5 bases each). Germline V lookup: CDR1 SGHRS, CDR2 YFSETQ. V lost 4 bases, J lost 4 bases, and 20 bases lay in between. The CDR3 is 16 residues long. CDR3 DNA sequence: TGCGCCAGCAGCCCCGGGGAAGGGGCTTTTAGAGAGACCCAGTACTTC. Encoded protein: CASSPGEGAFRETQYF.

The chain employs TRBV7-9 and TRBJ1-1; a possible D gene is TRBD1 (6 bases). The ends were cut back, 3 bases at V and 2 bases at J, with 10 bases in the middle. This CDR3 contains 14 residues. Per the germline V gene, CDR1 is SEHNR and CDR2 is FQNEAQ (reference sequence). The CDR3 reads CASSFWGANTEAFF. The CDR3 nucleotides are TGTGCCAGCAGCTTCTGGGGGGCTAACACTGAAGCTTTCTTT.

The rearrangement uses TRBV5-1 and TRBJ2-6; TRBD1 matches at 9 bases. CDR1 is SGHRS, CDR2 YFSETQ, per germline. V lost 4 bases and J lost 4; bases outside the gene matches: 9. This CDR3 has 17 amino acids. This chain's CDR3 is CASSTTGGPEGANVLTF. Here the CDR3 DNA reads TGCGCCAGCAGCACGACAGGGGGGCCCGAAGGGGCCAACGTCCTGACTTTC.

In the case of this clone: Other DNA sequences from this sample encode an identical CDR3 as well. V gene TRBV9 combines with J gene TRBJ1-5; a possible D gene is TRBD1 (6 bases). Germline V lookup: CDR1 SGDLS, CDR2 YYNGEE. V shed 0 bases and J shed 2 bases, with 9 bases lying between them. The CDR3 length is 15 residues. CDR3 nucleotides: TGTGCCAGCAGCGTAGGTGGGGGCGGCAATCAGCCCCAGCATTTT. Translating gives CASSVGGGGNQPQHF.

This chain uses TRBV5-8 with TRBJ1-5; no firm D call. The V end lost 0 bases, the J end lost 7 bases, and 8 bases lay between the germline ends. This CDR3 has 13 amino acids. CDR1 is SGHTS, CDR2 YDEGEE, per germline. CDR3 amino acids: CASSLGVSQPQHF. CDR3 coding DNA: TGTGCCAGCAGCTTGGGGGTATCCCAGCCCCAGCATTTT. Full variable domain (outside the CDR3, taken from reference TRBV5-8 and TRBJ1-5): EAGVTQSPTHLIKTRGQQATLRCSPISGHTSVYWYQQALGLGLQFLLWYDEGEERNRGNFPPRFSGRQFPNYSSELNVNALELEDSALYLCASSLGVSQPQHFGDGTRLSIL.

The chain employs TRBV7-2 and TRBJ1-5; D may be TRBD1 (5 bases). The V and J ends lost 1 base and 0 bases respectively, with 19 bases between them. The CDR3 contains 19 residues. The germline CDR1 and CDR2 sequences are SGHTA and FQGNSA. The CDR3 here is CASSLVSRAGPYSNQPQHF. The CDR3, as DNA: TGTGCCAGCAGCTTAGTGTCCAGGGCTGGGCCTTATAGCAATCAGCCCCAGCATTTT.

The chain uses TRBV7-1 and TRBJ2-2; 11 nucleotides line up with TRBD2. TRBV7-1 is sorted into the ORF group, with uncertain function. CDR3 length: 18 amino acids. Germline trimming cut 3 bases from V and 3 bases from J; bases unmatched to any gene: 9. Written as DNA, the CDR3 is TGTGCCAGCAGCTCTCGGACTAGCGGGCTTGATGACACCGGGGAGCTGTTTTTT. It translates to CASSSRTSGLDDTGELFF.

This clone was detected only once. The rearrangement joins TRBV19 to TRBJ2-3, with D perhaps TRBD1 or TRBD2 (5 bases each). CDR3 length: 13 amino acids. V was cut by 5 bases and J by 6 bases, with 12 bases left in between. From germline, CDR1 is LNHDA and CDR2 SQIVND (reference sequence). The CDR3 DNA follows: TGTGCCAGTAGTCCCTCGGGGCTGGATACGCAGTATTTT. It yields the protein CASSPSGLDTQYF. Complete variable domain (other parts from reference TRBV19 and TRBJ2-3): DGGITQSPKYLFRKEGQNVTLSCEQNLNHDAMYWYRQDPGQGLRLIYYSQIVNDFQKGDIAEGYSVSREKKESFPLTVTSAQKNPTAFYLCASSPSGLDTQYFGPGTRLTVL.

The chain combines TRBV2 with TRBJ2-1, with TRBD1 as a possible D gene (6 bases). This CDR3 region has 13 residues. Germline CDR1 SNHLY, CDR2 FYNNEI. V lost 0 bases and J lost 13, with 13 bases in between. The CDR3: CASSEAFWTEQFF. In DNA, the CDR3 is TGTGCCAGCAGTGAAGCTTTCTGGACAGAACAGTTCTTC.

Regarding this clone: The identical CDR3 is also encoded by other nucleotide sequences in the sample. The gene calls are TRBV27 and TRBJ2-1; D gene uncertain. Germline lookup yields CDR1 MNHEY and CDR2 SMNVEV (reference sequence). V dropped 4 bases and J dropped 7 bases, with 8 bases sitting between them. This CDR3 spans 12 amino acids. CDR3 DNA: TGTGCCAGCAGTTCACGAGTTAATGAGCAGTTCTTC. Translation: CASSSRVNEQFF.

The chain couples TRBV7-9 to TRBJ1-2; D remains unclear. The ends were cut back, 5 bases at V and 2 bases at J, with 9 bases in the middle. From germline, CDR1 is SEHNR and CDR2 FQNEAQ (reference sequence). This CDR3 region has 13 residues. The CDR3 nucleotides are TGTGCCAGCAGCGCGGACGGGAACTATGGCTACACCTTC. It yields the protein CASSADGNYGYTF.

The chain links TRBV11-2 to TRBJ1-3; D not certain. This CDR3 spans 11 amino acids. Germline V gene lookup returns CDR1 SGHAT and CDR2 FQNNGV. V was cut by 6 bases and J by 4 bases, with 4 bases left in between. The CDR3 is CASRLGNTIYF. In DNA form, the CDR3 reads TGTGCCAGCAGGCTCGGAAACACCATATATTTT.

The CDR3 DNA reads as TGTGCCAGCAGTGCTAGGGACAGGGGACTCGGGGGGGAGCTGTTTTTT. Amino acids: CASSARDRGLGGELFF. This rearrangement joins TRBV27 to TRBJ2-2, with 10 nucleotides matching TRBD1. V lost 5 bases to trimming and J lost 8 bases; unmatched junction nucleotides: 11. Germline CDR1 reads MNHEY; CDR2 reads SMNVEV (reference sequence). The length of the CDR3 is 16 residues.

The CDR3: CSVEADSGGLLDTQYF. The CDR3 bases are TGCAGCGTTGAAGCGGACTCGGGAGGGTTGTTAGATACGCAGTATTTT. The chain links TRBV29-1 to TRBJ2-3, with 8 bases aligning to TRBD2. The trim removed 1 base at V and 5 bases at J, leaving 11 bases unmatched. Germline CDR1 SQVTM, CDR2 ANQGSEA. This CDR3 has 16 amino acids.

The rearrangement joins TRBV5-4 to TRBJ2-7, with 7 bases aligning to TRBD2. The germline gives CDR1 SGHNT, CDR2 YYREEE (reference sequence). V lost 4 bases, J lost 4 bases, and 11 bases stayed unmatched. CDR3 size: 15 residues. The CDR3 protein is CASSAERGEFYEQYF. The CDR3 coding sequence is TGTGCCAGCAGCGCAGAGCGGGGTGAGTTTTACGAGCAGTACTTC.